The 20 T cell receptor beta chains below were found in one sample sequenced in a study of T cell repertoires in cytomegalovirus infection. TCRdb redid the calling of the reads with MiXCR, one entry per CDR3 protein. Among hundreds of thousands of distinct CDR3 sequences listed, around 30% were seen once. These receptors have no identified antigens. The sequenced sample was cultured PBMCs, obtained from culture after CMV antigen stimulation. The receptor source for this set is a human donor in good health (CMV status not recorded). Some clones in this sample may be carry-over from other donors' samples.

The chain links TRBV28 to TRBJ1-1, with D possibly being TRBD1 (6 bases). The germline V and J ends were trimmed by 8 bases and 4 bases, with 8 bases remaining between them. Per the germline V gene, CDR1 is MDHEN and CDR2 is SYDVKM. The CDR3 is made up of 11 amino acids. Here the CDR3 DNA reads TGTGCCAGCGCGGGGGCCACTGAAGCTTTCTTT. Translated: CASAGATEAFF. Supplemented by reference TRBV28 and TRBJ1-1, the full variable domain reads DVKVTQSSRYLVKRTGEKVFLECVQDMDHENMFWYRQDPGLGLRLIYFSYDVKMKEKGDIPEGYSVSREKKERFSLILESASTNQTSMYLCASAGATEAFFGQGTRLTVV.

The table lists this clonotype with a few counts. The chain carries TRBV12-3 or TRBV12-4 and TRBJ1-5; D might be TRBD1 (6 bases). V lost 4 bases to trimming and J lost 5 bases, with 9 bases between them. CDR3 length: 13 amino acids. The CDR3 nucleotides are TGTGCCAGCAGTTCAGGGGACTATCAGCCCCAGCATTTT. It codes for CASSSGDYQPQHF.

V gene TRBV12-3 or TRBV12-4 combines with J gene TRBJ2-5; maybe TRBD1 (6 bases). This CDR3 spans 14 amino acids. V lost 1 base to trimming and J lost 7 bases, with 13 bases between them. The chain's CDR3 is CASSLGTGSGTQYF. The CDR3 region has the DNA TGTGCCAGCAGTTTAGGTACAGGGAGTGGGACCCAGTACTTC.

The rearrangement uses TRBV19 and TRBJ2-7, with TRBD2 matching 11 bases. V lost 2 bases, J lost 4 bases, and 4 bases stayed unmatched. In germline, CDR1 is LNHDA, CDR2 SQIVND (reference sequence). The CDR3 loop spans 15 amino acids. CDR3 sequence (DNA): TGTGCCAGTAGTATATCCGGGACTAGCGGATACGAGCAGTACTTC. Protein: CASSISGTSGYEQYF.

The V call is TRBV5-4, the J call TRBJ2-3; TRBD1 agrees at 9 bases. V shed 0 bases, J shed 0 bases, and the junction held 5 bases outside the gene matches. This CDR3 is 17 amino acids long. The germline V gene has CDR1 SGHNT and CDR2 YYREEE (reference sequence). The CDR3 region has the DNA TGTGCCAGCAGCTTGGCGACAGGGGGAGGTAGCACAGATACGCAGTATTTT. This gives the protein CASSLATGGGSTDTQYF.

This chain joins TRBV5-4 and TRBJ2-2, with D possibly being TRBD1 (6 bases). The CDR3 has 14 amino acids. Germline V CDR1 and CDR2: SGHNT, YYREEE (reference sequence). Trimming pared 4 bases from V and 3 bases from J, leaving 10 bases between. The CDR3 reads CASSTGTYTGELFF. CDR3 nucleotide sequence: TGTGCCAGCAGCACAGGGACCTACACCGGGGAGCTGTTTTTT.

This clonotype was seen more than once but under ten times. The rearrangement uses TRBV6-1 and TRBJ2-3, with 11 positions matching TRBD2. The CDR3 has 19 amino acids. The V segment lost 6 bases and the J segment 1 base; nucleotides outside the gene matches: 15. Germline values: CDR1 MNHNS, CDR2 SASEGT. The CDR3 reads CASSNYGPTSGRGTDTQYF. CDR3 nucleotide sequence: TGTGCCAGCAGCAATTACGGTCCCACTAGCGGGAGAGGCACAGATACGCAGTATTTT.

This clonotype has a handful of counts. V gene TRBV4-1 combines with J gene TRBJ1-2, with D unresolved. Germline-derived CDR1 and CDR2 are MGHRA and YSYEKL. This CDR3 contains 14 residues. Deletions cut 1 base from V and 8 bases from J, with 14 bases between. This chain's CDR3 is CASSQVDPPGGYTF. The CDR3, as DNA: TGCGCCAGCAGCCAAGTGGATCCGCCGGGAGGCTACACCTTC.

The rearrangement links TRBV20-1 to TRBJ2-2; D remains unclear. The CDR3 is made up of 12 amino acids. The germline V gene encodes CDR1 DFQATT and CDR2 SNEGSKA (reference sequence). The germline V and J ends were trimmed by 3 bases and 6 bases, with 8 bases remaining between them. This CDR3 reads CSASRTAGELFF. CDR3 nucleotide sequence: TGCAGTGCTAGCCGAACGGCCGGGGAGCTGTTTTTT.

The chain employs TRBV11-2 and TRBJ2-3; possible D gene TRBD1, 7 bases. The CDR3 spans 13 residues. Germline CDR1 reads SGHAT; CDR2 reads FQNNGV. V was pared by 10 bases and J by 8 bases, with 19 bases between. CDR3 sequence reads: CANSEGAGGTQYF. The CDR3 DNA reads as TGTGCCAACTCGGAGGGGGCAGGGGGTACGCAGTATTTT. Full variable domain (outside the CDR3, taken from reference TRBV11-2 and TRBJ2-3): EAGVAQSPRYKIIEKRQSVAFWCNPISGHATLYWYQQILGQGPKLLIQFQNNGVVDDSQLPKDRFSAERLKGVDSTLKIQPAKLEDSAVYLCANSEGAGGTQYFGPGTRLTVL.

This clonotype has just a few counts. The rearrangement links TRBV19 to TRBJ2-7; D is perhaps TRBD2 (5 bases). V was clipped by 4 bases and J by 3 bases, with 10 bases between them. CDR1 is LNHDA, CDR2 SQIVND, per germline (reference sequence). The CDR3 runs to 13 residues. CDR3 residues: CASSSFGNYEQYF. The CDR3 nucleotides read TGTGCCAGTAGTAGTTTCGGGAACTACGAGCAGTACTTC.

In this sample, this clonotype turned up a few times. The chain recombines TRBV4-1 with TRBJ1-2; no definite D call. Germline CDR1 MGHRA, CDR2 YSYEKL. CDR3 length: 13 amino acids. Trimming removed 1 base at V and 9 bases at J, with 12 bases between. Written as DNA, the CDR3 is TGCGCCAGCAGCCAAGTAAAGGATGGGCGCTACACCTTC. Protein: CASSQVKDGRYTF.

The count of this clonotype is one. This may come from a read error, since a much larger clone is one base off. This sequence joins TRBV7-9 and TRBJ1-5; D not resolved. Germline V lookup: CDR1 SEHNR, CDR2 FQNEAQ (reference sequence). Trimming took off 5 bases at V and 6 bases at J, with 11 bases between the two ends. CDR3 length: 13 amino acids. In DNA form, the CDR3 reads TGTGCCAGCAGCCCCGGGCCGAGTCAGCCCCAGCATTTT. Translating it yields CASSPGPSQPQHF.

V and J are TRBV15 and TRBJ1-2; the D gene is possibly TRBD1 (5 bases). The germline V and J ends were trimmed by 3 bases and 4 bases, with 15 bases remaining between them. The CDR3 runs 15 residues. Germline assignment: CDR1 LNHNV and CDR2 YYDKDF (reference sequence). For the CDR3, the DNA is TGTGCCACCAGCAGCAGTCAGGGTTCTAGCTATGGCTACACCTTC. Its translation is CATSSSQGSSYGYTF. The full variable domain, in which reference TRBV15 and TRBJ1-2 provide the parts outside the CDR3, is DAMVIQNPRYQVTQFGKPVTLSCSQTLNHNVMYWYQQKSSQAPKLLFHYYDKDFNNEADTPDNFQSRRPNTSFCFLDIRSPGLGDTAMYLCATSSSQGSSYGYTFGSGTRLTVV.

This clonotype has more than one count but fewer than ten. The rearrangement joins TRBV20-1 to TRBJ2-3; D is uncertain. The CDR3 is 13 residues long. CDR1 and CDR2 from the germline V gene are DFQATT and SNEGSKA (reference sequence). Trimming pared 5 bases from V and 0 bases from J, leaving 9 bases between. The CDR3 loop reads CSAPPLSTDTQYF. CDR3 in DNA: TGCAGTGCTCCTCCGTTGAGCACAGATACGCAGTATTTT.

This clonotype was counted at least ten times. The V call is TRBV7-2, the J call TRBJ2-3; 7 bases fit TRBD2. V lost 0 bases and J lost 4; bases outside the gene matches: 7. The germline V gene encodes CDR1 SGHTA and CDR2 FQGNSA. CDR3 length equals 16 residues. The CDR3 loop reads CASSLATGGSSDTQYF. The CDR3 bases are TGTGCCAGCAGCTTAGCTACGGGGGGTTCGTCAGATACGCAGTATTTT.

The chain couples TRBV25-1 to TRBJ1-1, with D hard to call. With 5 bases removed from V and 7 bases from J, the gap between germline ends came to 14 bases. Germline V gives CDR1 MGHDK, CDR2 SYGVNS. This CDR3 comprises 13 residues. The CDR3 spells CASSKFIQSEAFF. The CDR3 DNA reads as TGTGCCAGCAGTAAATTCATTCAGAGTGAAGCTTTCTTT.

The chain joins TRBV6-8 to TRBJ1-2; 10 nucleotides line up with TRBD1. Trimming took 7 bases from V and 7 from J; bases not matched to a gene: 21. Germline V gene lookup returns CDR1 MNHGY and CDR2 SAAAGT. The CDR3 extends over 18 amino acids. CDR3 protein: CASKGSPGQGPTPSGYTF. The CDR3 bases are TGTGCCAGCAAGGGGTCGCCGGGACAGGGGCCTACCCCCTCTGGCTACACCTTC.

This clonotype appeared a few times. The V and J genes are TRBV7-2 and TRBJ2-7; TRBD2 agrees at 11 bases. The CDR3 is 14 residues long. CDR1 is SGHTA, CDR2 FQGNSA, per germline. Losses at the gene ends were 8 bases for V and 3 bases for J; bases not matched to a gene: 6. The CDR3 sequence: CASRTLAGGYEQYF. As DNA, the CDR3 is TGTGCCAGCCGGACTCTAGCGGGGGGCTACGAGCAGTACTTC.

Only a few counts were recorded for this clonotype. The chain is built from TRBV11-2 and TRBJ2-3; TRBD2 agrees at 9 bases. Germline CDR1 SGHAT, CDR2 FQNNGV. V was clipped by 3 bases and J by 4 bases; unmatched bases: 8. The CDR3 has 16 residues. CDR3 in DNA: TGTGCCAGCAGCTTTGAGAGTGCGGGAGGGGCAGATACGCAGTATTTT. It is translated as CASSFESAGGADTQYF.